The T cell receptor (beta chain) described here comes from a study of chemoradiotherapy in HPV16-positive cancers. Study-level background: Candidate HPV-specific clones and shared TCR motifs came from two HPV16-positive patients.

Study-level points and caveats: Candidate HPV-specific clones and E7-related TCR motifs grew in tumor during treatment.

Some clones are missing from TCRdb's copy, which holds only in-frame ones; the method was immunoSEQ multiplex PCR. The table records more than 5,000 clones, around nine tenths of them present only once. Concerning this clone: Its antigen is as yet unknown.

The CDR3 runs 14 residues. Looked up from germline, CDR1 is MNHEY and CDR2 is SVGAGI. V dropped 2 bases and J dropped 2 bases, with 7 bases sitting between them. The gene calls are TRBV6-5 and TRBJ1-5; unclear D gene. Sequenced here: blood, sampled from a patient who underwent chemoradiotherapy. The receptor comes from a human donor with HPV-associated anogenital cancer. The CDR3 protein is CASSYRVGNQPQHF. CDR3 nucleotides: TGTGCCAGCAGTTACAGGGTCGGCAATCAGCCCCAGCATTTT.